Here is one T cell receptor (beta chain) with its context. Its antigen is as yet unknown. This sample is part of a study of beta chain features in type 1 diabetes. The study's findings and limits: Shortening that was moderate but significant affected the TCRB CDR3s of Type 1 diabetes patients in all four CD4+ subsets.

Sequenced material consisted of expressed TCRB transcripts (all of the isolated RNA was reverse transcribed). Each sample of naive, central memory or regulatory T cells had, on average, around 3.3 million reads. Using immunoSEQ multiplex PCR, the repertoire was profiled, and TCRdb retains in-frame clones only, with some absent. The data contain about 710,000 clones, over 11% of them seen just once; the ten biggest clones take up roughly 0.04%. Per germline, CDR1 LNHDA and CDR2 SQIVND (reference sequence). The CDR3 has 12 residues. V dropped 7 bases and J dropped 6 bases, with 11 bases sitting between them. Staining for CD45RO/CCR7/CD25/CD127/CD95/CD27 allowed sorting of CD4+ naive, central memory, regulatory and stem cell-like memory cells.

This TCR derives from a man between 18 and 35 years old with type 1 diabetes. The rearrangement uses TRBV19 and TRBJ2-3, with D maybe TRBD2 (6 bases). The specimen was naive CD4+ T cells from blood. CDR3 DNA sequence: TGTGCCAGTAAACGGGACTCCGATACGCAGTATTTT. It codes for CASKRDSDTQYF.